A selection of T cell receptor beta chains follows, all from one sample in a study of shared clonotypes between healthy human individuals. Repertoires were generated with immunoSEQ multiplex PCR, while TCRdb's copy carries only in-frame clones and drops some. In the table there are roughly 2.1 million clones, under 95% of which are singletons. The sequencing input was naive CD8+ T cells from PBMCs. The receptors come from a young man in good health. Some clones in this sample may be carry-over from other donors' samples. The CDR3 runs from the conserved cysteine through the conserved F or W. The D gene is left open where the match is weak. The size of a clone is reported for some rows only, either as once, few or many, or as a class for expanded clones.

>few|TRBV14|NA|TRBJ2-7
TGTGCCAGCAGCCAAGCGGGAGTCTCCTACGAGCAGTACTTC
CASSQAGVSYEQYF
>NA|TRBV15|TRBD2|TRBJ2-3
TGTGCCACCAGCGACGGGGGGGGCACAGATACGCAGTATTTT
CATSDGGGTDTQYF
>once|TRBV19|TRBD1|TRBJ1-2
TGTGCCAGTAGTATAGATCTATCGACAGGGATCTATTTTGGCTACACCTTC
CASSIDLSTGIYFGYTF
>NA|TRBV19|TRBD1|TRBJ1-2
TGTGCCAGTAGTCTACAGGGGGCAGGATATGGCTACACCTTC
CASSLQGAGYGYTF
>NA|TRBV7-9|NA|TRBJ2-4
TGTGCCAGCAGCCCCGGACACAACATTCAGTACTTC
CASSPGHNIQYF
>NA|TRBV7-2|TRBD1|TRBJ1-2
TGTGCCAGCAGCGCTCGAACCGGGACAGGGTTTGACTACACCTTC
CASSARTGTGFDYTF
>few|TRBV11-1|NA|TRBJ1-2
TGTGCCAGCAGCTTAGCGAAGGCAGAATACACCTTC
CASSLAKAEYTF
>NA|TRBV7-8|NA|TRBJ2-7
TGTGCCAGCAGCAAATTGGCCGGTAGCTCCTACGAGCAGTACTTC
CASSKLAGSSYEQYF
>NA|TRBV6-5|NA|TRBJ1-5
TGTGCCCATGGATTGAATCAGCCCCAGCATTTT
CAHGLNQPQHF
>once|TRBV14|NA|TRBJ2-5
TGTGCCAGCAGCCAAGAGTCGGTACCATTGGGTAGGGCCGGTGGGGAGACCCAGTACTTC
CASSQESVPLGRAGGETQYF
>NA|TRBV27|NA|TRBJ1-5
TGTGCCAGCAGTCCCACCCCGGGTTGGGGTCAGCCCCAGCATTTT
CASSPTPGWGQPQHF
>once|TRBV9|TRBD1|TRBJ2-7
TGTGCCAGCAGCTCCACTGACAGGGCCTACGAGCAGTACTTC
CASSSTDRAYEQYF
>NA|TRBV9|NA|TRBJ2-1
TGTGCCAGCAGCGTAGGCCCGAGCTCCTACAATGAGCAGTTCTTC
CASSVGPSSYNEQFF
>NA|TRBV11-2|NA|TRBJ2-5
TGTGCCAGCAGCTCTCGACAGACCTTCCAAGAGACCCAGTACTTC
CASSSRQTFQETQYF
>few|TRBV6-5|NA|TRBJ2-7
TGTGCCAGCAGCCCATCCTCATTGCCAGTTTACGAGCAGTACTTC
CASSPSSLPVYEQYF
>NA|TRBV15|TRBD1|TRBJ2-5
TGTGCCACCAGCAGAGCCGACAGGGGGCGGGGGACCCAGTACTTC
CATSRADRGRGTQYF
>NA|TRBV7-9|NA|TRBJ2-1
TGTGCCAGCAGCTTAGATGGGATGGGTGAGCAGTTCTTC
CASSLDGMGEQFF
>NA|TRBV16|NA|TRBJ2-5
TGTGTCAGCAGCCAATCCTGGACAGAGAAAGAGACCCAGTACTTC
CVSSQSWTEKETQYF
>NA|TRBV27|NA|TRBJ2-3
TGTGCCAGCAGGTGGGGGGGCTCCACAGATACGCAGTATTTT
CASRWGGSTDTQYF
>NA|TRBV28|NA|TRBJ1-5
TGTGCCAGCAGATTCCTCCGGGACAGCAATCAGCCCCAGCATTTT
CASRFLRDSNQPQHF
>once|TRBV7-9|TRBD1|TRBJ2-2
TGTGCCAGCAGCATCTTTCGAAACAGGGGGAATACCGGGGAGCTGTTTTTT
CASSIFRNRGNTGELFF
>once|TRBV10-2|NA|TRBJ1-5
TGCGCCAGCAGCTCCCGGGACTTTGGACAGCCCCAGCATTTT
CASSSRDFGQPQHF
>once|TRBV27|TRBD2|TRBJ2-1
TGTGCCAGCAGTTTATTCCGGGGTTTGCGGGAGTGGGATGAGCAGTTCTTC
CASSLFRGLREWDEQFF
>NA|TRBV4-1|NA|TRBJ2-7
TGCGCCAGCAGCCAGCCGGGATTATGGGAGCAGTACTTC
CASSQPGLWEQYF
>NA|TRBV6-1|NA|TRBJ2-7
TGTGCCAGCAGTGAAAATTTGTATGGGGTGGATCGCGAGCAGTACTTC
CASSENLYGVDREQYF
>once|TRBV27|TRBD2|TRBJ2-7
TGTGCCACCAGTTCCCCCTCAGCGGGAGGCGAGCAGTACTTC
CATSSPSAGGEQYF
>NA|TRBV28|NA|TRBJ1-2
TGTGCCAGCAGTTTAGGGGACTATGGCTACACCTTC
CASSLGDYGYTF
>NA|TRBV14|NA|TRBJ2-7
TGTGCCAGCAGCCGTTACCGGGGACTTAGTGGCGAGCAGTACTTC
CASSRYRGLSGEQYF
>NA|TRBV6-4|NA|TRBJ2-1
TGTGCCAGCAGTGACTCCCTTTACAATGAGCAGTTCTTC
CASSDSLYNEQFF
>NA|TRBV6-1|NA|TRBJ1-1
TGTGCCAGCAGTGAAGCGCGAGTCAGGGTGAACACTGAAGCTTTCTTT
CASSEARVRVNTEAFF
>NA|TRBV5-1|TRBD1|TRBJ1-2
TGCGCCAGCAGCTTGGCTACCGGGACAGCCGAGAATGGCTACACCTTC
CASSLATGTAENGYTF
>NA|TRBV27|NA|TRBJ1-1
TGTGCCAGCAGGACAGGTCTCGAAGCTTTCTTT
CASRTGLEAFF
>NA|TRBV7-9|NA|TRBJ2-7
TGTGCCAGCAGCCCTGCAGGACAAACCTACGAGCAGTACTTC
CASSPAGQTYEQYF
>NA|TRBV9|NA|TRBJ2-3
TGTGCCAGCAGCAAAGCCGGGTATCCCGATACGCAGTATTTT
CASSKAGYPDTQYF
>NA|TRBV5-1|TRBD1|TRBJ1-1
TGCGCCAGCAGCTTCCCCGGGACAGCCATGAACACTGAAGCTTTCTTT
CASSFPGTAMNTEAFF
>NA|TRBV27|TRBD1|TRBJ1-1
TGTGCCAGCAGGGACAGGGCTCGCTTCGCTGAAGCTTTCTTT
CASRDRARFAEAFF
>NA|TRBV27|NA|TRBJ2-1
TGTGCCAGCAGTTTAGTTAGCAGTCCCAATGAGCAGTTCTTC
CASSLVSSPNEQFF
>NA|TRBV9|TRBD1|TRBJ2-1
TGTGCCAGCAGCGTAGCCCGCAGGGGGCGCAATGAGCAGTTCTTC
CASSVARRGRNEQFF
>once|TRBV10-2|TRBD2|TRBJ2-1
TGCGCCAGCGGCCCGGGAGGAGGTCAGTTCTTC
CASGPGGGQFF
>once|TRBV6-5|NA|TRBJ1-1
TGTGCCAGCAGTTACTCGAGGGGGTGGACTGAAGCTTTCTTT
CASSYSRGWTEAFF
>NA|TRBV4-1|NA|TRBJ1-3
TGCGCCAGCAGCCAGGGACGTGGAGAGAACACCATATATTTT
CASSQGRGENTIYF
>NA|TRBV7-6|NA|TRBJ2-7
TGTGCCAGCAGCGTGGGGAACGAGCAGTACTTC
CASSVGNEQYF
>once|TRBV19|NA|TRBJ1-5
TGTGCCAGCCTGTTTTCGGCAGCTAGCAATCAGCCCCAGCATTTT
CASLFSAASNQPQHF
>NA|TRBV4-2|NA|TRBJ2-7
TGTGCCAGCAGCCCGACAGTTTTGGGGGAGCAGTACTTC
CASSPTVLGEQYF
>NA|TRBV27|NA|TRBJ2-1
TGTGCCAGCAGTGGGCCCTCCCGTTACGTCATCATCCCGAATGAGCAGTTCTTC
CASSGPSRYVIIPNEQFF
>once|TRBV29-1|NA|TRBJ2-1
TGCAGCGTCTACCGTATGGATGAGCAGTTCTTC
CSVYRMDEQFF
>NA|TRBV4-1|TRBD2|TRBJ2-3
TGCGCCAGCTCGCTTACGCCGGGACTAGCGGGGGATACGCAGTATTTT
CASSLTPGLAGDTQYF
>NA|TRBV28|NA|TRBJ1-5
TGTGCCAGCAGTTTATTCAGAAATCAGCCCCAGCATTTT
CASSLFRNQPQHF
>NA|TRBV5-4|TRBD2|TRBJ2-3
TGTGCCAGCTCCCCGGAGCGGGAAGCAGATACGCAGTATTTT
CASSPEREADTQYF
>NA|TRBV5-6|NA|TRBJ1-5
TGTGCCAGCAGCTTGGGGCCAGGGGTCGGTCAGCCCCAGCATTTT
CASSLGPGVGQPQHF
>NA|TRBV7-9|NA|TRBJ1-1
TGTGCCAGCAGCTTAGCAGCTGAAGCTTTCTTT
CASSLAAEAFF
>NA|TRBV9|TRBD2|TRBJ2-1
TGTGCCAGCAGCCCCGGGACTAGCGGGAGTCAGTTCTTC
CASSPGTSGSQFF
>NA|TRBV5-1|NA|TRBJ2-5
TGCGCCAGCAGCCTTGCGGGACAGCTGATCGGGACCCAGTACTTC
CASSLAGQLIGTQYF
>NA|TRBV29-1|NA|TRBJ2-2
TGCAGCGTTTTGACCCCTGGTGGGGAGCTGTTTTTT
CSVLTPGGELFF
>few|TRBV6-1|NA|TRBJ1-1
TGTGCCAGCAGTGAATCGTGGGGCTTGAACACTGAAGCTTTCTTT
CASSESWGLNTEAFF
>NA|TRBV9|NA|TRBJ2-7
TGTGCCAGCAGCGTTGGGGTCAGCTACGAGCAGTACTTC
CASSVGVSYEQYF
>NA|TRBV28|NA|TRBJ1-2
TGTGCCAGCAGCCATCCGGACGGCCAAAAAGGCTATGGCTACACCTTC
CASSHPDGQKGYGYTF